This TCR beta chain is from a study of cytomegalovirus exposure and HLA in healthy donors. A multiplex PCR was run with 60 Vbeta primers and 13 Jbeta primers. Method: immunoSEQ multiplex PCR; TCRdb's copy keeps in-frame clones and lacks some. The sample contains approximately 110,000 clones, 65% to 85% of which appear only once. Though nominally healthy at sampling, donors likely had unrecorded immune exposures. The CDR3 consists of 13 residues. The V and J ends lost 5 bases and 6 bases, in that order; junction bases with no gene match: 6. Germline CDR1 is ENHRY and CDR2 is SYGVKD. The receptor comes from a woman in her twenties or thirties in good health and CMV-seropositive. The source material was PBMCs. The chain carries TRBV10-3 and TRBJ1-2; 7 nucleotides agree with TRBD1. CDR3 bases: TGTGCCATCAGTACAGGGGAGCAGAATGGCTACACCTTC. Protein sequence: CAISTGEQNGYTF.